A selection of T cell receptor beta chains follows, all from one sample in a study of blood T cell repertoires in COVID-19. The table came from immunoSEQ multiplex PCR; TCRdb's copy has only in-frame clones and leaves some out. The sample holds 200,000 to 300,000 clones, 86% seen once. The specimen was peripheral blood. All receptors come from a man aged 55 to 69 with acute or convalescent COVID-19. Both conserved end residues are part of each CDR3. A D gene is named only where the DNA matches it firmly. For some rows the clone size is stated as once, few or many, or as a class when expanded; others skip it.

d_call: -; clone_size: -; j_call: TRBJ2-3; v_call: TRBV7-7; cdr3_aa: CASSFGGLADTQYF; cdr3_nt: TGTGCTAGCAGCTTTGGAGGGTTAGCAGATACGCAGTATTTT
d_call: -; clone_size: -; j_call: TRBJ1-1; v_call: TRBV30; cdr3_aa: CAYRGTDTEAFF; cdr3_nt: TGTGCCTATCGGGGGACGGACACTGAAGCTTTCTTT
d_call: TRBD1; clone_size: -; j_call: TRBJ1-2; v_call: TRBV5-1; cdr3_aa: CASSFLTGTGVGGYTF; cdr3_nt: TGCGCCAGCAGCTTTTTAACCGGGACAGGGGTAGGTGGCTACACCTTC
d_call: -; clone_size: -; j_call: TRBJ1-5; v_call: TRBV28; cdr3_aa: CASSSYRSSNQPQHF; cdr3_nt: TGTGCCAGCAGTTCATACAGGAGTAGCAATCAGCCCCAGCATTTT
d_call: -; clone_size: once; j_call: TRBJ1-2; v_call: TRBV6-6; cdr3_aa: CASGGLGYGYTF; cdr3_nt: TGTGCCAGCGGGGGCCTAGGCTATGGCTACACCTTC
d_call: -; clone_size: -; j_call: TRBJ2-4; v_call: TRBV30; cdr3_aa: CACATGDNIQYF; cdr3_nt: TGTGCCTGCGCGACAGGTGACAACATTCAGTACTTC
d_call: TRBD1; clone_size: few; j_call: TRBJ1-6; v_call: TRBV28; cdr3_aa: CASSLPTTGVFNSPLHF; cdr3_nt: TGTGCCAGCAGTTTACCAACTACAGGGGTCTTTAATTCACCCCTCCACTTT
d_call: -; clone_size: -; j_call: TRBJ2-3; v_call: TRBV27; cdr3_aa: CASSLSVSDTQYF; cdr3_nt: TGTGCCAGCAGTCTGAGCGTCTCAGATACGCAGTATTTT
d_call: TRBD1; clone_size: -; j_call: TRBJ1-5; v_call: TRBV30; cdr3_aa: CAWTGQGGQPQHF; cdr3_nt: TGTGCCTGGACCGGACAGGGGGGACAGCCCCAGCATTTT
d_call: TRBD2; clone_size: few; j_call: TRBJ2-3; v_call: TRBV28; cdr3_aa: CASSLGGTSRDTQYF; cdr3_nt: TGTGCCAGCAGTCTAGGGGGGACTAGTAGAGATACGCAGTATTTT
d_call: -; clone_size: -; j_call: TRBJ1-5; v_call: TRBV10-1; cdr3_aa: CASSTQRTPYSNQPQHF; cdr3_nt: TGCGCCAGCAGTACCCAAAGGACACCTTATAGCAATCAGCCCCAGCATTTT
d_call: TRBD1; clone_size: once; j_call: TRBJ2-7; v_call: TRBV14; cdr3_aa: CASSSGQGFEQYF; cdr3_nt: TGTGCCAGCAGCTCGGGACAGGGGTTCGAGCAGTACTTC
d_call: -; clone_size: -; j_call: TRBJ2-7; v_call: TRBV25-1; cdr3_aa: CASGRGLGEQYF; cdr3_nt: TGTGCCAGTGGCAGGGGATTGGGGGAGCAGTACTTC
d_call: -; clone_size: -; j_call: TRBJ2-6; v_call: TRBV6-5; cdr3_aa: CASSHLSSGANVLTF; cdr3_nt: TGTGCCAGCAGTCATTTGTCCTCTGGGGCCAACGTCCTGACTTTC
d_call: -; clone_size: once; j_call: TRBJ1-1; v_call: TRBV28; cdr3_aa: CASSTGSGGTEAFF; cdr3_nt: TGTGCCAGCAGTACGGGTTCCGGGGGAACTGAAGCTTTCTTT
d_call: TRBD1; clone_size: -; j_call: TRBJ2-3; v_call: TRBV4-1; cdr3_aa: CASSYLPGQLAYTQYF; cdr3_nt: TGCGCCAGCAGCTATCTCCCGGGACAGCTGGCGTATACGCAGTATTTT
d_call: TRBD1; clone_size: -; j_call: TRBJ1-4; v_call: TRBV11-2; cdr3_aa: CASSFAGQGAREKLFF; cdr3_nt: TGTGCCAGCAGCTTCGCCGGACAGGGGGCCCGTGAAAAACTGTTTTTT
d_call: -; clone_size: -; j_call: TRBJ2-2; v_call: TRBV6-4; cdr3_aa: CASSDTPSTGELFF; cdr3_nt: TGTGCCAGCAGTGACACACCCTCCACCGGGGAGCTGTTTTTT
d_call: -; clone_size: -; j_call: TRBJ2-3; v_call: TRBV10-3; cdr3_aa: CAISDPGTPGTDTQYF; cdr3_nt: TGTGCCATCAGTGACCCCGGGACTCCGGGGACAGATACGCAGTATTTT
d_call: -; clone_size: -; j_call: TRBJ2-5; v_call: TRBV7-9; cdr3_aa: CASSQSGQETQYF; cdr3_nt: TGTGCCAGCAGCCAGAGCGGGCAAGAGACCCAGTACTTC
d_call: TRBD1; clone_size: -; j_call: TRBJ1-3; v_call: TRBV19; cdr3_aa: CASNPGQGNTIYF; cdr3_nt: TGTGCCAGTAACCCGGGACAGGGAAACACCATATATTTT
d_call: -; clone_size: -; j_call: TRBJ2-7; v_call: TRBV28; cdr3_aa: CASRDPGKQYF; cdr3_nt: TGTGCCAGCAGGGACCCGGGGAAGCAGTACTTC
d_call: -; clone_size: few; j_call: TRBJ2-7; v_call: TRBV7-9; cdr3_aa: CASSSSGYEQYF; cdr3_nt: TGTGCCAGCAGCTCTTCGGGCTACGAGCAGTACTTC
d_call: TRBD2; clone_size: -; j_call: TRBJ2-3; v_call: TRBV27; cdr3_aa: CASSDTPGLADTDTQYF; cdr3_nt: TGTGCCAGCAGTGATACACCGGGACTAGCGGATACAGATACGCAGTATTTT
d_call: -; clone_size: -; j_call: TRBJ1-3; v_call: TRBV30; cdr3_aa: CAWSPVGGSGNTIYF; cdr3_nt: TGTGCCTGGAGCCCGGTCGGGGGCTCTGGAAACACCATATATTTT
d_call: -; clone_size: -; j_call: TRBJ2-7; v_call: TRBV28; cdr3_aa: CASSLNSHEQYF; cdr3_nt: TGTGCCAGCAGTTTAAACAGCCACGAGCAGTACTTC
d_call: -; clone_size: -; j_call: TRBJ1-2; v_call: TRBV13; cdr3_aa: CASSSTRRGGGYTF; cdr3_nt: TGTGCCAGCAGCTCCACTCGGCGGGGTGGCGGCTACACCTTC
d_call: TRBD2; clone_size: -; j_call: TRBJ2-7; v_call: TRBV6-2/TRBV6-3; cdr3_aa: CASSYRNGRSYEQYF; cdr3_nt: TGTGCCAGCAGTTACCGAAACGGGAGGTCCTACGAGCAGTACTTC
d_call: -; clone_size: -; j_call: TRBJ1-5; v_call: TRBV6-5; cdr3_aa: CASRGGGGQPQHF; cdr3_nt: TGTGCCAGCAGGGGGGGAGGGGGTCAGCCCCAGCATTTT
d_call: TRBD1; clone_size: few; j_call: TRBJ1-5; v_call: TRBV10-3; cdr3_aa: CAISESVGQVSLQPQHF; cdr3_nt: TGTGCCATCAGTGAGTCTGTTGGACAGGTGTCCCTTCAGCCCCAGCATTTT
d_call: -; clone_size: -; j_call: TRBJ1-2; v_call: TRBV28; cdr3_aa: CASSFGANYGYTF; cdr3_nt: TGTGCCAGCAGTTTCGGGGCTAACTATGGCTACACCTTC
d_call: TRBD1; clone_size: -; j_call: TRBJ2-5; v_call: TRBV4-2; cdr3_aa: CASSTTRTGERETQYF; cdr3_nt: TGTGCCAGCAGCACCACGAGGACAGGGGAGAGGGAGACCCAGTACTTC
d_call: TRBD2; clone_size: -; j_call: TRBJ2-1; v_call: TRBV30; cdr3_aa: CAWSGTSRSYNEQFF; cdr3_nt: TGTGCCTGGAGTGGGACTAGCCGCTCCTACAATGAGCAGTTCTTC
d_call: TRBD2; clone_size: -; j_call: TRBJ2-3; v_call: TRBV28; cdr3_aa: CASSFFSLRTSGREDTQYF; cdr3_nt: TGTGCCAGCAGTTTCTTCTCGCTCCGGACTAGCGGGAGAGAGGATACGCAGTATTTT
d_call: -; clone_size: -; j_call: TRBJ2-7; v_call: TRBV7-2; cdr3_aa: CASSPSYEQYF; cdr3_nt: TGTGCCAGCAGCCCTTCCTACGAGCAGTACTTC
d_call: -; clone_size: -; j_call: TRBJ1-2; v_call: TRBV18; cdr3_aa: CASSPGSDYGYTF; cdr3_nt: TGTGCCAGCTCACCAGGGAGCGACTATGGCTACACCTTC
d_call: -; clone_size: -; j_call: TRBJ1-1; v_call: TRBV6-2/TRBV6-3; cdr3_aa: CASSYRDPRTNTEAFF; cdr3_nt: TGTGCCAGCAGTTACCGGGATCCCCGAACGAACACTGAAGCTTTCTTT
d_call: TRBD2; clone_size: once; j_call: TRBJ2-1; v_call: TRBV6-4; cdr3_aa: CASSPMGLAGRGEQFF; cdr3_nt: TGTGCCAGCAGTCCAATGGGGCTAGCGGGAAGGGGTGAGCAGTTCTTC
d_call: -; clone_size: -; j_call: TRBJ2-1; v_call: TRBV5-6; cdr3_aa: CASSLSQTLNEQFF; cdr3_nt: TGTGCCAGCAGCTTGTCACAGACCCTCAATGAGCAGTTCTTC
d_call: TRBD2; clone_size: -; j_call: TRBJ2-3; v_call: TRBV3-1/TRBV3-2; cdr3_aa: CASSLRSGTSGTVTDTQYF; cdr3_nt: TGTGCCAGCAGCCTACGCTCCGGGACTAGCGGGACCGTTACAGATACGCAGTATTTT
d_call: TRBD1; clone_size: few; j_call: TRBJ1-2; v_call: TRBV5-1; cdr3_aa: CASSLRTGDGYTF; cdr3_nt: TGCGCCAGCAGCTTACGGACAGGGGACGGCTACACCTTC
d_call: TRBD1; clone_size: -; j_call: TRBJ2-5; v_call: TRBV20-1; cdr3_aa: CSASAGGVETQYF; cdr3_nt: TGCAGTGCTAGTGCAGGGGGAGTTGAGACCCAGTACTTC
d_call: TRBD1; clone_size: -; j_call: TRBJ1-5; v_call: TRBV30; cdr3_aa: CAWSVVFGTGRPQPQHF; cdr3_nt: TGTGCCTGGAGTGTTGTTTTTGGGACAGGGAGGCCTCAGCCCCAGCATTTT
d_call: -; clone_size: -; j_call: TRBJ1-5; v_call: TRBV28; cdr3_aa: CASRPGQSNQPQHF; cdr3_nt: TGTGCCAGCAGGCCTGGACAGAGCAATCAGCCCCAGCATTTT
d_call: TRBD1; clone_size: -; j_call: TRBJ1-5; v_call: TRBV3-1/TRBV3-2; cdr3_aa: CASSQGRGLQPQHF; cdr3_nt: TGTGCCAGCAGCCAAGGCAGGGGGCTTCAGCCCCAGCATTTT
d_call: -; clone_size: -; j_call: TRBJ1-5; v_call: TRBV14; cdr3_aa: CASSQDYWQNSNQPQHF; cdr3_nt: TGTGCCAGCAGCCAAGATTATTGGCAAAATAGCAATCAGCCCCAGCATTTT
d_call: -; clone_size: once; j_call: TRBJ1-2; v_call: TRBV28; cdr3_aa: CASSSNYGYTF; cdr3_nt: TGTGCCAGCAGTTCGAACTATGGCTACACCTTC
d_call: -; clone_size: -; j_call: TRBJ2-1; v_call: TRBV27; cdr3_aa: CASSLSPLAFHEQFF; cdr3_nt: TGTGCCAGCAGTTTATCGCCCCTAGCATTTCATGAGCAGTTCTTC